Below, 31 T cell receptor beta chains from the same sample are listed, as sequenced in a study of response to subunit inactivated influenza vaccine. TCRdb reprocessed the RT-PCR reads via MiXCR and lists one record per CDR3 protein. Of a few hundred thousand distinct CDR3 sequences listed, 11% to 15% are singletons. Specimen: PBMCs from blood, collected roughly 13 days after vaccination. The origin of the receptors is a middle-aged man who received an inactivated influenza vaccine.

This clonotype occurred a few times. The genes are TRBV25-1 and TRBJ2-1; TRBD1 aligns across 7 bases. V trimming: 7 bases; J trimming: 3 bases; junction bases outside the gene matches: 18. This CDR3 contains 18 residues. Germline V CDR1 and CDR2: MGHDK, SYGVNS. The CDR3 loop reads CASTGIGARTGRYNEQFF. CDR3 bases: TGTGCCAGCACTGGCATCGGGGCCCGGACAGGCCGCTACAATGAGCAGTTCTTC.

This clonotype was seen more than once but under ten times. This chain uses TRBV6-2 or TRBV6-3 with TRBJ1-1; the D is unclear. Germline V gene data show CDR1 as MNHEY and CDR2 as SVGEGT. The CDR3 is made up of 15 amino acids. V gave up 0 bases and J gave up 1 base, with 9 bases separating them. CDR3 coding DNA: TGTGCCAGCAGTTACTCTCAGGAGACGAACACTGAAGCTTTCTTT. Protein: CASSYSQETNTEAFF.

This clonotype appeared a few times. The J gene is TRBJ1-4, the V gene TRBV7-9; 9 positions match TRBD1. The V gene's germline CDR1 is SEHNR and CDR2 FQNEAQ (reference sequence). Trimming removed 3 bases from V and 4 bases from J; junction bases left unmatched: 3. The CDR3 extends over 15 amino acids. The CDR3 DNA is TGTGCCAGCAGCTTGACAGGGGGTGTTAATGAAAAACTGTTTTTT. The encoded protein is CASSLTGGVNEKLFF.

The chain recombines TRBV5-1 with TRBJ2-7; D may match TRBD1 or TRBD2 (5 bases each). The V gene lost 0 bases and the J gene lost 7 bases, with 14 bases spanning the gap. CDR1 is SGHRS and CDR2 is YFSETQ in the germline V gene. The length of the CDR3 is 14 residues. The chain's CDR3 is CASSLGDRIGEQYF. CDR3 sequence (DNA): TGCGCCAGCAGCTTGGGGGACCGGATCGGGGAGCAGTACTTC.

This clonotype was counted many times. The CDR3 loop reads CASSVGGTDTQYF. CDR3 in DNA: TGTGCCAGCAGCGTAGGAGGCACAGATACGCAGTATTTT. The chain combines TRBV9 with TRBJ2-3; no clear D. Germline V gene sequence: CDR1 SGDLS, CDR2 YYNGEE. The V end was cut by 0 bases, the J end by 1 base, with 3 bases between. The CDR3 consists of 13 residues.

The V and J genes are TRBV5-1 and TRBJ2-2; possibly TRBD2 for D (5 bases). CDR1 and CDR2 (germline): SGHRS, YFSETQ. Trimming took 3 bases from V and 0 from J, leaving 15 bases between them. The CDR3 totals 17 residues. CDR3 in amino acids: CASSSGVARANTGELFF. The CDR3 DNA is TGCGCCAGCAGCTCTGGGGTAGCGCGAGCGAACACCGGGGAGCTGTTTTTT. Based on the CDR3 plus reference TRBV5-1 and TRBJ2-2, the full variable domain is KAGVTQTPRYLIKTRGQQVTLSCSPISGHRSVSWYQQTPGQGLQFLFEYFSETQRNKGNFPGRFSGRQFSNSRSEMNVSTLELGDSALYLCASSSGVARANTGELFFGEGSRLTVL.

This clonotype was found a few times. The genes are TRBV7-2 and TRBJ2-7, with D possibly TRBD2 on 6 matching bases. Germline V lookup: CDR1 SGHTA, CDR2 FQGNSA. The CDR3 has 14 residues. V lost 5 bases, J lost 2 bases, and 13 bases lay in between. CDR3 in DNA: TGTGCCAGCAGCGCGGGACGGATAACCTACGAGCAGTACTTC. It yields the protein CASSAGRITYEQYF.

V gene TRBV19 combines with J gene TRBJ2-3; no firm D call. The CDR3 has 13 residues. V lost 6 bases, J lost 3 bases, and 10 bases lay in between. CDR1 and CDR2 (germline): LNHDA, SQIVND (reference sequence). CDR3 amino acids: CASSKSSTDTQYF. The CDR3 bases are TGTGCCAGTAGCAAGTCCTCTACAGATACGCAGTATTTT.

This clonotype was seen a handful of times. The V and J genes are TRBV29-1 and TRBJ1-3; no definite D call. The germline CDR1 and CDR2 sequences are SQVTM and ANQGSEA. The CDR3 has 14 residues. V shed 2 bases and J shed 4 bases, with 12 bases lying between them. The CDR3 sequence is CSVETPRSGNTIYF. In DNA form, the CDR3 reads TGCAGCGTTGAAACCCCTCGTTCCGGAAACACCATATATTTT.

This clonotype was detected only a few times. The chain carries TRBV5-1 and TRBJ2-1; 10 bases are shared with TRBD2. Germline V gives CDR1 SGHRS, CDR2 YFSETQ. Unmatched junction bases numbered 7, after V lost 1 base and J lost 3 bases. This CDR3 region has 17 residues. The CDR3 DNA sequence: TGCGCCAGCAGCTTGTTGGGCATAGCGGGGGGCTACAATGAGCAGTTCTTC. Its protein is CASSLLGIAGGYNEQFF.

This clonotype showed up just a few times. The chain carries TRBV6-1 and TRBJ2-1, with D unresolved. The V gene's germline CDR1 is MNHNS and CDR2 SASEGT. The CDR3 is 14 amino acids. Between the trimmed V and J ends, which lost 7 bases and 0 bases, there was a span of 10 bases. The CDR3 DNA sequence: TGTGCCAGCAAAGGGTTTTACTCCTACAATGAGCAGTTCTTC. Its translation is CASKGFYSYNEQFF.

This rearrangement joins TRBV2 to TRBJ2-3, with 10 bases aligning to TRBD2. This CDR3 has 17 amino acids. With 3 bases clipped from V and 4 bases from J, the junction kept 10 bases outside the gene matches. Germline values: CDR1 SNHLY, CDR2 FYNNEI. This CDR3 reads CASSDHKREGRSDTQYF. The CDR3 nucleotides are TGTGCCAGCAGTGACCATAAGCGGGAGGGCCGATCAGATACGCAGTATTTT.

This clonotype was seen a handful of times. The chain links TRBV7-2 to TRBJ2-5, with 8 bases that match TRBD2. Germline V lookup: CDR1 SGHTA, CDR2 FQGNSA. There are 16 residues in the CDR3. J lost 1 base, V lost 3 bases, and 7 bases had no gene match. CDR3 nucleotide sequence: TGTGCCAGCAGCTTTTCAAATGCGGGGGGCCAAGAGACCCAGTACTTC. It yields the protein CASSFSNAGGQETQYF.

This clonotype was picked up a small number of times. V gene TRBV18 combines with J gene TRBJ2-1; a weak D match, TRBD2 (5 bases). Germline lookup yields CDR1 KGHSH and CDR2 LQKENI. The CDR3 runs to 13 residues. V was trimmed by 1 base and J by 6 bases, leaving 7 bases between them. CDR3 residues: CASSPREFNEQFF. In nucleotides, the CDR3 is TGTGCCAGCTCACCACGGGAGTTCAATGAGCAGTTCTTC.

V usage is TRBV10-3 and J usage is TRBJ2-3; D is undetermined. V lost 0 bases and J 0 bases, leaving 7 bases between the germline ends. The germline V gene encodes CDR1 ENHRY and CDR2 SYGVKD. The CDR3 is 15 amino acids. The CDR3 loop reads CAISESATSTDTQYF. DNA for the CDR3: TGTGCCATCAGTGAGTCGGCGACAAGCACAGATACGCAGTATTTT.

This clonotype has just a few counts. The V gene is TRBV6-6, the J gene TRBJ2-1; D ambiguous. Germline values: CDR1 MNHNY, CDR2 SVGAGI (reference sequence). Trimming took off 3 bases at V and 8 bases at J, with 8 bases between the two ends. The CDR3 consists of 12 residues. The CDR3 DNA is TGTGCCAGCAGTTATGGGCCGGATGAGCAGTTCTTC. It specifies CASSYGPDEQFF.

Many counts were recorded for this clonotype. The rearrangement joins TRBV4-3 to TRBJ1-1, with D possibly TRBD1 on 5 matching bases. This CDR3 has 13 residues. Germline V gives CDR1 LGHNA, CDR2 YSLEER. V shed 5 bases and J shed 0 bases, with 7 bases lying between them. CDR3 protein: CASSWGMNTEAFF. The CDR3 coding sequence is TGCGCCAGCAGCTGGGGGATGAACACTGAAGCTTTCTTT.

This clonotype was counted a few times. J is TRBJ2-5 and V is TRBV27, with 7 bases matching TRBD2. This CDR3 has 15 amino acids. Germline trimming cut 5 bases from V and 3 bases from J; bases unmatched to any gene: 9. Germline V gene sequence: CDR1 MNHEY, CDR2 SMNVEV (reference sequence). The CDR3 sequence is CASSHMSSGEETQYF. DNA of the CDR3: TGTGCCAGCAGTCATATGTCTAGCGGAGAAGAGACCCAGTACTTC.

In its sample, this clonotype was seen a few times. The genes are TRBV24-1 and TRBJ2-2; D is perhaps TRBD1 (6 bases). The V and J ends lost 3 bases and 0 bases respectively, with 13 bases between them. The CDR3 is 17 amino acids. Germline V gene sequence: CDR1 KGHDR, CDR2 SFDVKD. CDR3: CATSDTDRITNTGELFF. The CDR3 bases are TGTGCCACCAGTGATACAGACAGGATTACGAACACCGGGGAGCTGTTTTTT.

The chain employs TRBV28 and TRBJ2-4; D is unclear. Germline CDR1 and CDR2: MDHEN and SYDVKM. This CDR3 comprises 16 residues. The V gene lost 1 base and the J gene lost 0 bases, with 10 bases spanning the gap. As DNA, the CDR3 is TGTGCCAGCAGTTTATCGACAATCCTAGCCAAAAACATTCAGTACTTC. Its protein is CASSLSTILAKNIQYF.

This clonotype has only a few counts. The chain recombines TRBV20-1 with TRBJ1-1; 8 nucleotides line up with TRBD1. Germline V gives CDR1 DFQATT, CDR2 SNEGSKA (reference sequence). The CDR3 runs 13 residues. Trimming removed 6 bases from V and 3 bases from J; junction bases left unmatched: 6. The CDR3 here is CSANRGQDTEAFF. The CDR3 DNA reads TGCAGTGCGAACCGGGGACAGGACACTGAAGCTTTCTTT.

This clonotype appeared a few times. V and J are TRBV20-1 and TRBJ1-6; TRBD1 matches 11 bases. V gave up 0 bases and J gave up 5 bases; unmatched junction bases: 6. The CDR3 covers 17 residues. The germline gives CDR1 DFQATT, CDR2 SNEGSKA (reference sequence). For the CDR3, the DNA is TGCAGTGCTAGAGATCCGGGGACAGGGGGAAATAATTCACCCCTCCACTTT. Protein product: CSARDPGTGGNNSPLHF.

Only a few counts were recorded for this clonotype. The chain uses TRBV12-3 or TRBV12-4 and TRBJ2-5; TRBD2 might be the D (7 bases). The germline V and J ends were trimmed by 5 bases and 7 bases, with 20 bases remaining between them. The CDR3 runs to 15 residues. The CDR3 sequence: CASSRGASSGATQYF. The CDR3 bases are TGTGCCAGCAGTCGGGGGGCGTCCTCAGGGGCGACCCAGTACTTC.

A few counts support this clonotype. The CDR3 coding sequence is TGTGCCAGCAGTTTGACAGCGGGGAGTAGAGAGACCCAGTACTTC. Translated, it gives CASSLTAGSRETQYF. The chain is built from TRBV28 and TRBJ2-5; 7 bases fit TRBD2. The CDR3 has 15 amino acids. Unmatched junction bases numbered 8, after V lost 3 bases and J lost 4 bases. Germline CDR1 reads MDHEN; CDR2 reads SYDVKM.

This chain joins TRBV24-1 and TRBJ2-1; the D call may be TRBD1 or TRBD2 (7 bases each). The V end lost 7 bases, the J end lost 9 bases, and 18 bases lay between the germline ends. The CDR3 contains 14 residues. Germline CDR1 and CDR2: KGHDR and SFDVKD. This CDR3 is CATSTRGGGCEQFF. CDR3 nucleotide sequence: TGTGCCACCAGCACGAGGGGAGGGGGCTGTGAGCAGTTCTTC.

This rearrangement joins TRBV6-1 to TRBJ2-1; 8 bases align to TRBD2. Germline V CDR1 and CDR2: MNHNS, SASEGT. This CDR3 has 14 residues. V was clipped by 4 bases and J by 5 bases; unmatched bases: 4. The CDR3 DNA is TGTGCCAGCAGTGTCGGGGGGGCCCACAATGAGCAGTTCTTC. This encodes CASSVGGAHNEQFF.

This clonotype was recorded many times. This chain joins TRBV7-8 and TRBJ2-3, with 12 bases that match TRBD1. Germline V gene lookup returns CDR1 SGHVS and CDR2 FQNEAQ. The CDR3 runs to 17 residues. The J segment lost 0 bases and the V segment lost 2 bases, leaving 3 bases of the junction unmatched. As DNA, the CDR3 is TGTGCCAGCAGCTTACCGGGACAGGGGGCTAGCACAGATACGCAGTATTTT. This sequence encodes CASSLPGQGASTDTQYF.

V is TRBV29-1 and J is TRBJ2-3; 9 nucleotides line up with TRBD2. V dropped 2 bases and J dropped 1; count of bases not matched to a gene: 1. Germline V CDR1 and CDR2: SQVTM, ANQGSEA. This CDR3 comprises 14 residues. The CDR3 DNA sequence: TGCAGCGTTGAACGCGGGAGGGGCACAGATACGCAGTATTTT. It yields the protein CSVERGRGTDTQYF.

The DNA of the CDR3 is TGTGCCACCCCAGGGCCGGGACTAGCGCTCACAGATACGCAGTATTTT. Protein: CATPGPGLALTDTQYF. This chain joins TRBV13 and TRBJ2-3; TRBD2 matches at 10 bases. The CDR3 runs 16 residues. Trimming at V came to 10 bases and at J to 2 bases, leaving 12 bases not matched to a gene. The germline CDR1 and CDR2 sequences are PRHDT and FYEKMQ (reference sequence).

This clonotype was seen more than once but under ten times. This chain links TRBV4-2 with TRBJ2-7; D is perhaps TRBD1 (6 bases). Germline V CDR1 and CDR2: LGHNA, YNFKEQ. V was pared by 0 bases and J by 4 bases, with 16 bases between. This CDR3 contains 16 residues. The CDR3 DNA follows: TGTGCCAGCAGCCAAGATCGGACAGCAGGCGCGTACGAGCAGTACTTC. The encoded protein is CASSQDRTAGAYEQYF.

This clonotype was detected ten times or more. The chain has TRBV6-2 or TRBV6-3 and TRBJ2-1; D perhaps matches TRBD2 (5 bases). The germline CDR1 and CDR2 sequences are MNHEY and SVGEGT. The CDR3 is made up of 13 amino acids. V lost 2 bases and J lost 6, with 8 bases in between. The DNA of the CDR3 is TGTGCCAGCAGTTACCAGCGGCCCAATGAGCAGTTCTTC. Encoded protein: CASSYQRPNEQFF.